These 18 T cell receptor beta chains were all obtained from the same sample, sequenced in a study of a mutant IDH1 vaccine in newly diagnosed glioma. Sequencing used immunoSEQ multiplex PCR; TCRdb keeps in-frame clones, though not all of them. The data show more than 50,000 clones, 75% to 85% seen once. Documented time point: week 11, during vaccination. The study gave 300 ug of mutant IDH1 20-mer peptide per vaccine dose, with topical imiquimod. These receptors are not linked to any known antigen. The sample here was PBMCs, taken from a glioma patient whose treatment included an IDH1 peptide vaccine. These receptors were obtained from a middle-aged man with glioma.

The chain employs TRBV5-4 and TRBJ2-3, with 7 positions matching TRBD2. Germline loops: CDR1 SGHNT, CDR2 YYREEE (reference sequence). Trimming took 9 bases from V and 1 from J; bases not matched to a gene: 8. The CDR3 totals 14 residues. This chain's CDR3 is CATQKREGTDTQYF. CDR3 in DNA: TGTGCCACCCAAAAGCGGGAAGGCACAGATACGCAGTATTTT. The full variable domain, rest sourced from reference TRBV5-4 and TRBJ2-3, is ETGVTQSPTHLIKTRGQQVTLRCSSQSGHNTVSWYQQALGQGPQFIFQYYREEENGRGNFPPRFSGLQFPNYSSELNVNALELDDSALYLCATQKREGTDTQYFGPGTRLTVL.

The chain uses TRBV6-5 and TRBJ2-7; no clear D gene. Trimming took off 5 bases at V and 2 bases at J, with 10 bases between the two ends. The CDR3 covers 13 residues. The germline CDR1 and CDR2 sequences are MNHEY and SVGAGI. The CDR3, as DNA: TGTGCCAGCAGTCCCACCAACACCTACGAGCAGTACTTC. Protein: CASSPTNTYEQYF.

The chain employs TRBV14 and TRBJ1-4; the D is unclear. Trimming removed 0 bases from V and 0 bases from J, with 11 bases in between. The CDR3 consists of 17 residues. The germline CDR1 and CDR2 sequences are SGHDN and FVKESK. This CDR3 reads CASSQDWTSATNEKLFF. The CDR3 bases are TGTGCCAGCAGCCAAGATTGGACGAGCGCAACTAATGAAAAACTGTTTTTT. The variable domain in full, completed from reference TRBV14 and TRBJ1-4, reads EAGVTQFPSHSVIEKGQTVTLRCDPISGHDNLYWYRRVMGKEIKFLLHFVKESKQDESGMPNNRFLAERTGGTYSTLKVQPAELEDSGVYFCASSQDWTSATNEKLFFGSGTQLSVL.

This clone was recorded only once. The V call is TRBV6-5, the J call TRBJ2-7; 7 nucleotides line up with TRBD1. Per germline, CDR1 MNHEY and CDR2 SVGAGI. The ends lost 6 bases at V and 6 bases at J; junction bases unmatched: 11. CDR3 length: 14 residues. The CDR3 loop reads CASSPWTGGGEQYF. CDR3 nucleotide sequence: TGTGCCAGCAGCCCCTGGACAGGCGGCGGCGAGCAGTACTTC.

V is TRBV6-5 and J is TRBJ2-3; D uncertain. The germline V and J ends were trimmed by 1 base and 6 bases, with 8 bases remaining between them. Looked up from germline, CDR1 is MNHEY and CDR2 is SVGAGI. This CDR3 has 13 residues. As DNA, the CDR3 is TGTGCCAGCAGTTACTGGATTGGGGATACGCAGTATTTT. This gives the protein CASSYWIGDTQYF.

The chain recombines TRBV19 with TRBJ1-4; no reliable D call. V was shortened by 2 bases and J by 4 bases, with 20 bases between the two germline ends. There are 18 residues in the CDR3. Germline CDR1 LNHDA, CDR2 SQIVND (reference sequence). CDR3 sequence reads: CASSIFSGPRRGNEKLFF. The CDR3 bases are TGTGCCAGTAGTATATTTTCGGGTCCCAGACGGGGTAATGAAAAACTGTTTTTT.

The chain uses TRBV27 and TRBJ2-5; D assignment may be TRBD1 or TRBD2 (5 bases each). Trimming left V 5 bases short and J 7 bases short, with 17 bases between. The CDR3 extends over 14 amino acids. The germline gives CDR1 MNHEY, CDR2 SMNVEV (reference sequence). Written as DNA, the CDR3 is TGTGCCAGCAGTCCCGGGGCACACGGAAGGACCCAGTACTTC. This encodes CASSPGAHGRTQYF.

The chain has TRBV7-8 and TRBJ2-5, with a weak D call TRBD2 (6 bases). Germline V lookup: CDR1 SGHVS, CDR2 FQNEAQ. V was shortened by 2 bases and J by 5 bases, with 15 bases between the two germline ends. CDR3 length: 15 amino acids. The CDR3 nucleotides read TGTGCCAGCAGCTTACATGCCGGGGCGGGGGAGACCCAGTACTTC. Its protein product is CASSLHAGAGETQYF.

The sample holds a few counts of this clone. The chain has TRBV5-1 and TRBJ1-1; the D is unclear. V was pared by 0 bases and J by 2 bases, with 5 bases between. In germline, CDR1 is SGHRS, CDR2 YFSETQ. The CDR3 consists of 13 residues. The CDR3 loop is CASSLDSNTEAFF. The DNA of the CDR3 is TGCGCCAGCAGCTTGGACAGCAACACTGAAGCTTTCTTT.

This chain uses TRBV19 with TRBJ1-1; 9 bases are a match to TRBD1. Germline V lookup: CDR1 LNHDA, CDR2 SQIVND (reference sequence). The CDR3 is made up of 12 amino acids. V trimming: 6 bases; J trimming: 9 bases; junction bases outside the gene matches: 5. CDR3 amino acids: CASRGQGMKAFF. Written as DNA, the CDR3 is TGTGCCAGTAGAGGACAGGGGATGAAAGCTTTCTTT.

Only one count was recorded for this clone. The rearrangement joins TRBV6-6 to TRBJ2-1; D is undetermined. Germline CDR1 and CDR2: MNHNY and SVGAGI (reference sequence). The CDR3 runs to 14 residues. Trimming pared 6 bases from V and 6 bases from J, leaving 15 bases between. The CDR3 loop is CASRWSLKFNEQFF. The CDR3 DNA reads TGTGCCAGCAGATGGTCCCTAAAGTTCAATGAGCAGTTCTTC.

DNA for the CDR3: TGTGCCAGCACGGAGGGGGAAGATACGCAGTATTTT. As protein: CASTEGEDTQYF. J is TRBJ2-3 and V is TRBV2; D may correspond to TRBD1 or TRBD2 (6 bases each). This CDR3 has 12 residues. Trimming took 7 bases from V and 5 from J, leaving 10 bases between them. The germline gives CDR1 SNHLY, CDR2 FYNNEI.

The gene calls are TRBV28 and TRBJ1-5; maybe TRBD1 (5 bases). The germline V gene encodes CDR1 MDHEN and CDR2 SYDVKM. CDR3 length: 15 residues. V was shortened by 2 bases and J by 7 bases, with 15 bases between the two germline ends. For the CDR3, the DNA is TGTGCCAGCAGTTTAGTGGGGCAGGGAGGGCAGCCCCAGCATTTT. Translation: CASSLVGQGGQPQHF.

This rearrangement joins TRBV6-6 to TRBJ1-1, with a tentative D call TRBD1 (6 bases). V lost 2 bases, J lost 6 bases, and 19 bases lay in between. This CDR3 has 16 residues. Germline CDR1 is MNHNY and CDR2 is SVGAGI (reference sequence). DNA of the CDR3: TGTGCCAGCAGTTACGGCGGTCTCAGGAGGGGGTCTGAAGCTTTCTTT. It codes for CASSYGGLRRGSEAFF.

The chain employs TRBV7-6 and TRBJ2-2; D is ambiguous. The CDR3 length is 13 residues. V gave up 5 bases and J gave up 6 bases, with 10 bases separating them. The germline V gene encodes CDR1 SGHVS and CDR2 FNYEAQ. DNA of the CDR3: TGTGCCAGCAGCCTCCGAGCCCCCGGGGAGCTGTTTTTT. Translated: CASSLRAPGELFF.

The rearrangement joins TRBV2 to TRBJ1-3; D gene uncertain. With 8 bases removed from V and 4 bases from J, the gap between germline ends came to 15 bases. In germline, CDR1 is SNHLY, CDR2 FYNNEI. The CDR3 spans 14 residues. DNA for the CDR3: TGTGCCAGCGCTTTAAGTACAGTCGGAAACACCATATATTTT. Protein sequence: CASALSTVGNTIYF. The whole variable domain, filled in from reference TRBV2 and TRBJ1-3, reads EPEVTQTPSHQVTQMGQEVILRCVPISNHLYFYWYRQILGQKVEFLVSFYNNEISEKSEIFDDQFSVERPDGSNFTLKIRSTKLEDSAMYFCASALSTVGNTIYFGEGSWLTVV.

The rearrangement joins TRBV6-5 to TRBJ2-7; D tentatively fits TRBD1 or TRBD2 (5 bases each). CDR3 length: 14 residues. Trimming left V 6 bases short and J 6 bases short, with 18 bases between. CDR1 is MNHEY, CDR2 SVGAGI, per germline. Here the CDR3 DNA reads TGTGCCAGCAGAATAGCCGGGGCGGCGATCGAGCAGTACTTC. Its translation: CASRIAGAAIEQYF.

The chain has TRBV16 and TRBJ2-1; possible D gene TRBD1, 6 bases. This CDR3 comprises 14 residues. V gave up 6 bases and J gave up 4 bases, with 13 bases separating them. Germline CDR1 and CDR2: KGHSY and FQNENV. Here the CDR3 DNA reads TGTGCCAGCAGGCGAGGGGGAATTTACAATGAGCAGTTCTTC. Its protein product is CASRRGGIYNEQFF.